This is a list of T cell receptor beta chains from one sample in a study of long-term antiretroviral therapy in people with HIV. Repertoires were generated with immunoSEQ multiplex PCR, while TCRdb's copy carries only in-frame clones and drops some. The sample carries about 35,000 clones, roughly 80% recorded once. The sample consisted of unsorted PBMCs, taken 2 years after starting antiretroviral therapy. These receptors were obtained from a woman between 50 and 59 years old with HIV. The CDR3 runs from the conserved cysteine through the conserved F or W. The order of the fields is D gene, J gene, clone size, V gene, CDR3 protein, CDR3 DNA. D genes are given only for firm matches. Clone size is given for some rows only: seen once, a few or many times, or a class if the clone is expanded.

d_call: NA; j_call: TRBJ1-6; clone_size: once; v_call: TRBV6-5; cdr3_aa: CASSRRTVIDSPLHF; cdr3_nt: TGTGCCAGCAGCCGTCGGACAGTAATCGATTCACCCCTCCACTTT
d_call: NA; j_call: TRBJ2-2; clone_size: NA; v_call: TRBV6-1; cdr3_aa: CASTPRSGGTGELFF; cdr3_nt: TGTGCCAGCACCCCAAGGAGTGGGGGGACCGGGGAGCTGTTTTTT
d_call: NA; j_call: TRBJ1-5; clone_size: NA; v_call: TRBV19; cdr3_aa: CASSLYRTGNQPQHF; cdr3_nt: TGTGCCAGTAGCCTTTATAGGACGGGTAATCAGCCCCAGCATTTT
d_call: TRBD1; j_call: TRBJ1-2; clone_size: few; v_call: TRBV7-9; cdr3_aa: CASSSDWTGAGYTF; cdr3_nt: TGTGCCAGCAGCTCGGACTGGACAGGGGCTGGCTACACCTTC
d_call: TRBD1; j_call: TRBJ1-2; clone_size: NA; v_call: TRBV30; cdr3_aa: CAWNLQGAYGYTF; cdr3_nt: TGTGCCTGGAATCTCCAGGGGGCGTATGGCTACACCTTC
d_call: NA; j_call: TRBJ1-2; clone_size: NA; v_call: TRBV4-2; cdr3_aa: CASSQDRGWGGGKKNGYTF; cdr3_nt: TGTGCCAGCAGCCAAGATAGGGGGTGGGGCGGGGGCAAGAAAAATGGCTACACCTTC
d_call: TRBD1; j_call: TRBJ1-5; clone_size: once; v_call: TRBV19; cdr3_aa: CASSILRGQGIGNQPQHF; cdr3_nt: TGTGCCAGTAGTATTCTTAGGGGACAGGGAATTGGTAATCAGCCCCAGCATTTT
d_call: TRBD1; j_call: TRBJ1-2; clone_size: few; v_call: TRBV19; cdr3_aa: CASKPGTGGANYGYTF; cdr3_nt: TGTGCCAGTAAACCCGGGACAGGGGGTGCTAACTATGGCTACACCTTC
d_call: NA; j_call: TRBJ2-5; clone_size: NA; v_call: TRBV18; cdr3_aa: CASSPPDSLGETQYF; cdr3_nt: TGTGCCAGCTCACCACCAGACAGTCTAGGGGAGACCCAGTACTTC
d_call: NA; j_call: TRBJ1-1; clone_size: NA; v_call: TRBV6-5; cdr3_aa: CASSQGKGAGAFF; cdr3_nt: TGTGCCAGCAGCCAGGGAAAGGGCGCCGGCGCTTTCTTT
d_call: NA; j_call: TRBJ2-5; clone_size: once; v_call: TRBV25-1; cdr3_aa: CASRDVAETQYF; cdr3_nt: TGTGCCAGCAGGGATGTGGCGGAGACCCAGTACTTC
d_call: NA; j_call: TRBJ1-2; clone_size: NA; v_call: TRBV10-3; cdr3_aa: CAISESGVVEYYTF; cdr3_nt: TGTGCCATCAGTGAGTCAGGAGTGGTTGAATACTACACCTTC
d_call: NA; j_call: TRBJ2-5; clone_size: NA; v_call: TRBV6-5; cdr3_aa: CASSYSRETQYF; cdr3_nt: TGTGCCAGCAGTTACTCCCGCGAGACCCAGTACTTC
d_call: NA; j_call: TRBJ2-5; clone_size: NA; v_call: TRBV5-1; cdr3_aa: CASSLVAGNQQETQYF; cdr3_nt: TGCGCCAGCAGCTTGGTGGCCGGAAACCAACAAGAGACCCAGTACTTC
d_call: NA; j_call: TRBJ2-2; clone_size: few; v_call: TRBV5-6; cdr3_aa: CASSLVPGRTGELFF; cdr3_nt: TGTGCCAGCAGCTTGGTTCCAGGGAGGACCGGGGAGCTGTTTTTT
d_call: NA; j_call: TRBJ2-1; clone_size: NA; v_call: TRBV6-1; cdr3_aa: CATRPRDSYNEQFF; cdr3_nt: TGTGCCACACGCCCCCGGGACTCTTACAATGAGCAGTTCTTC
d_call: TRBD1; j_call: TRBJ1-4; clone_size: few; v_call: TRBV19; cdr3_aa: CASRTGDEKLFF; cdr3_nt: TGTGCCAGCCGGACAGGGGACGAAAAACTGTTTTTT
d_call: NA; j_call: TRBJ1-1; clone_size: NA; v_call: TRBV11-3; cdr3_aa: CASSLGLNTEAFF; cdr3_nt: TGTGCCAGCAGCTTAGGGTTGAACACTGAAGCTTTCTTT
d_call: NA; j_call: TRBJ2-1; clone_size: once; v_call: TRBV25-1; cdr3_aa: CASTTGDSSSYNEQFF; cdr3_nt: TGTGCCAGCACTACCGGGGACTCGAGCTCCTACAATGAGCAGTTCTTC
d_call: NA; j_call: TRBJ1-2; clone_size: NA; v_call: TRBV6-4; cdr3_aa: CASSDSPGNGYTF; cdr3_nt: TGTGCCAGCAGTGACTCGCCAGGGAATGGCTACACCTTC
d_call: TRBD1; j_call: TRBJ1-1; clone_size: NA; v_call: TRBV27; cdr3_aa: CASRTRTGGEAFF; cdr3_nt: TGTGCCAGCAGAACTAGGACAGGGGGTGAAGCTTTCTTT
d_call: NA; j_call: TRBJ1-5; clone_size: NA; v_call: TRBV7-8; cdr3_aa: CASSLVGRAEPQHF; cdr3_nt: TGTGCCAGCAGCTTGGTCGGTAGGGCAGAGCCCCAGCATTTT
d_call: TRBD2; j_call: TRBJ2-3; clone_size: NA; v_call: TRBV5-4; cdr3_aa: CASSGGRAAGYTDTQYF; cdr3_nt: TGTGCCAGCAGCGGGGGGAGGGCGGCTGGGTACACAGATACGCAGTATTTT
d_call: TRBD1; j_call: TRBJ2-3; clone_size: NA; v_call: TRBV27; cdr3_aa: CASSFTPPGQGADTQYF; cdr3_nt: TGTGCCAGCAGTTTCACCCCACCGGGACAGGGGGCAGATACGCAGTATTTT
d_call: NA; j_call: TRBJ1-6; clone_size: NA; v_call: TRBV7-9; cdr3_aa: CASSRGQSSYNSPLHF; cdr3_nt: TGTGCCAGCAGCCGTGGACAGAGCTCCTATAATTCACCCCTCCACTTT
d_call: NA; j_call: TRBJ2-1; clone_size: NA; v_call: TRBV29-1; cdr3_aa: CSVETPGTQYNEQFF; cdr3_nt: TGCAGCGTTGAGACCCCCGGGACGCAGTACAATGAGCAGTTCTTC
d_call: NA; j_call: TRBJ1-2; clone_size: NA; v_call: TRBV19; cdr3_aa: CASSIIRAAGSGYTF; cdr3_nt: TGTGCCAGTAGTATAATTCGCGCGGCAGGGTCTGGCTACACCTTC
d_call: TRBD1; j_call: TRBJ1-1; clone_size: NA; v_call: TRBV2; cdr3_aa: CASSTTGLEAFF; cdr3_nt: TGTGCCAGCAGTACGACAGGGCTTGAAGCTTTCTTT
d_call: NA; j_call: TRBJ1-5; clone_size: NA; v_call: TRBV5-1; cdr3_aa: CASSLGSGDDRPQHF; cdr3_nt: TGCGCCAGCAGCTTGGGTTCAGGGGACGATCGGCCCCAGCATTTT
d_call: NA; j_call: TRBJ2-7; clone_size: NA; v_call: TRBV5-1; cdr3_aa: CASSLEAVYEQYF; cdr3_nt: TGCGCCAGCAGCTTGGAGGCAGTCTACGAGCAGTACTTC
d_call: NA; j_call: TRBJ1-2; clone_size: few; v_call: TRBV6-5; cdr3_aa: CASSSDTNYGYTF; cdr3_nt: TGTGCCAGCAGCTCGGACACTAACTATGGCTACACCTTC
d_call: TRBD1; j_call: TRBJ1-1; clone_size: once; v_call: TRBV5-1; cdr3_aa: CASSLGDRLNTEAFF; cdr3_nt: TGCGCCAGCAGCTTGGGGGACAGGTTGAACACTGAAGCTTTCTTT
d_call: TRBD1; j_call: TRBJ1-4; clone_size: NA; v_call: TRBV10-3; cdr3_aa: CAISRTGGGLNEKLFF; cdr3_nt: TGTGCCATCAGCCGGACAGGGGGGGGACTCAATGAAAAACTGTTTTTT
d_call: NA; j_call: TRBJ2-3; clone_size: NA; v_call: TRBV9; cdr3_aa: CASSVVDRHTDTQYF; cdr3_nt: TGTGCCAGCAGCGTAGTGGACAGACACACAGATACGCAGTATTTT
d_call: TRBD2; j_call: TRBJ2-3; clone_size: few; v_call: TRBV5-1; cdr3_aa: CASSSGTSGLRGDTQYF; cdr3_nt: TGCGCCAGCAGCTCCGGGACTAGCGGGCTTCGAGGAGATACGCAGTATTTT
d_call: NA; j_call: TRBJ1-5; clone_size: NA; v_call: TRBV27; cdr3_aa: CASRASNQPQHF; cdr3_nt: TGTGCCAGCAGGGCCAGCAATCAGCCCCAGCATTTT
d_call: NA; j_call: TRBJ2-6; clone_size: NA; v_call: TRBV6-6; cdr3_aa: CASTDGSGANVLTF; cdr3_nt: TGTGCCAGCACCGATGGCTCTGGGGCCAACGTCCTGACTTTC
d_call: TRBD1; j_call: TRBJ2-5; clone_size: once; v_call: TRBV18; cdr3_aa: CASSPTAIQGGETQYF; cdr3_nt: TGTGCCAGCTCACCAACCGCGATACAGGGGGGAGAGACCCAGTACTTC